These T cell receptor beta chains were read from a single sample in a study of blood T cell repertoires in COVID-19. This table comes from immunoSEQ multiplex PCR, and its TCRdb copy is limited to in-frame clones, with some not included. Here the sample spans 200,000 to 300,000 clones, more than 80% being singletons. The sample consisted of peripheral blood. These TCRs come from a woman at least 80 years old with COVID-19, enrolled during active disease. Both conserved end residues are part of each CDR3. The D gene is left open where the match is weak. Not all rows give a size; the values are once, few, many and, for expanded clones, a class.

v_gene	len	d_gene	abundance	j_gene	CDR3aa	CDR3nt
TRBV6-6	15	-	once	TRBJ1-6	CASSYGGLDNSPLHF	TGTGCCAGCAGTTACGGCGGGTTGGATAATTCACCCCTCCACTTT
TRBV20-1	11	-	-	TRBJ2-3	CSARRGDTQYF	TGCAGTGCTAGAAGGGGTGATACGCAGTATTTT
TRBV7-3	15	TRBD2	once	TRBJ2-1	CASSLGVTSGRKQFF	TGTGCCAGCAGCTTGGGGGTAACTAGCGGGAGGAAGCAGTTCTTC
TRBV30	17	TRBD1	-	TRBJ1-1	CAWSPFRQGAKLTEAFF	TGTGCCTGGAGCCCATTCCGACAGGGGGCTAAGCTCACTGAAGCTTTCTTT
TRBV2	12	-	-	TRBJ1-1	CADDRGGTEAFF	TGTGCTGACGATCGCGGGGGCACTGAAGCTTTCTTT
TRBV29-1	13	-	-	TRBJ1-1	CSVEAQMNTEAFF	TGCAGCGTTGAGGCACAGATGAACACTGAAGCTTTCTTT
TRBV30	15	-	-	TRBJ2-7	CAWSVGSPGLYEQYF	TGTGCCTGGAGTGTAGGGTCTCCAGGGCTCTACGAGCAGTACTTC
TRBV2	13	-	-	TRBJ1-5	CASIRGDNQPQHF	TGTGCCAGCATAAGGGGCGACAATCAGCCCCAGCATTTT
TRBV2	15	TRBD1	-	TRBJ1-6	CASVEGQGFNSPLHF	TGTGCCAGCGTCGAGGGACAGGGGTTTAATTCACCCCTCCACTTT
TRBV19	15	-	-	TRBJ2-6	CASSLHLGGANVLTF	TGTGCCAGTAGCCTACACCTCGGGGGGGCCAACGTCCTGACTTTC
TRBV29-1	13	TRBD1	-	TRBJ1-4	CSVGQGRAEKLFF	TGCAGCGTTGGACAGGGGAGGGCTGAAAAACTGTTTTTT
TRBV19	14	-	-	TRBJ2-2	CASTLQGGSGELFF	TGTGCCAGTACGTTACAGGGAGGGTCCGGGGAGCTGTTTTTT
TRBV7-9	16	TRBD1	-	TRBJ1-2	CASSPGGLDATTGYTF	TGTGCCAGCAGCCCAGGGGGACTGGATGCGACAACTGGCTACACCTTC
TRBV7-8	15	-	-	TRBJ2-5	CASSLGGSLPETQYF	TGTGCCAGCAGCTTAGGCGGCAGCCTCCCAGAGACCCAGTACTTC
TRBV7-9	12	-	-	TRBJ1-4	CASSSGQGQLFF	TGTGCCAGCAGCTCGGGTCAGGGTCAACTGTTTTTT
TRBV20-1	11	-	-	TRBJ1-1	CSVAANTEAFF	TGCAGTGTGGCTGCGAACACTGAAGCTTTCTTT
TRBV5-1	14	-	-	TRBJ1-2	CASSLDSPPYGYTF	TGCGCCAGCAGCTTGGACAGCCCTCCCTATGGCTACACCTTC
TRBV28	17	-	-	TRBJ2-2	CASLPPLATVNTGELFF	TGTGCCAGCCTACCCCCCCTAGCGACCGTGAACACCGGGGAGCTGTTTTTT
TRBV6-5	13	TRBD1	-	TRBJ1-1	CASRQGLNTEAFF	TGTGCCAGCAGACAGGGGTTGAACACTGAAGCTTTCTTT
TRBV28	14	TRBD2	-	TRBJ2-1	CASSLGGSKNEQFF	TGTGCCAGCAGTTTGGGCGGGAGTAAGAATGAGCAGTTCTTC
TRBV27	16	TRBD1	-	TRBJ1-1	CASSPGTGQLNTEAFF	TGTGCCAGCAGTCCTGGGACAGGGCAGCTGAACACTGAAGCTTTCTTT
TRBV18	11	-	once	TRBJ1-2	CASSPSGSYTF	TGTGCCAGCTCCCCATCGGGTAGTTACACCTTC
TRBV2	14	-	-	TRBJ1-4	CASRGSAVSGKLFF	TGTGCCAGCAGGGGATCAGCCGTTTCAGGGAAACTGTTTTTT
TRBV6-4	19	-	-	TRBJ1-5	CASSDFTRRWRRGNQPQHF	TGTGCCAGCAGTGACTTCACCCGACGGTGGCGGAGGGGCAATCAGCCCCAGCATTTT